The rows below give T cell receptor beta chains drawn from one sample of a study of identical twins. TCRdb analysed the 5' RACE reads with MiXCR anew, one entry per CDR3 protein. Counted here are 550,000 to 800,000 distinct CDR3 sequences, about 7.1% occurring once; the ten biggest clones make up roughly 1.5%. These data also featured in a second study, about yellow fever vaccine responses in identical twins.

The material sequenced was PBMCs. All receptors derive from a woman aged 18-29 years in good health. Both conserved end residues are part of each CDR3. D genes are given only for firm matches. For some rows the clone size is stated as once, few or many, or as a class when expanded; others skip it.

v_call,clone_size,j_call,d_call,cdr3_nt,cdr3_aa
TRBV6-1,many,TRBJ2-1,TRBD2,TGTGCCAGCAGGACCGGGACTAGCGGGGTACGGGAGCAGTTCTTC,CASRTGTSGVREQFF
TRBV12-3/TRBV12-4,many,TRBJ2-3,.,TGTGCCAGCAGTTTGATGCTAGTTGGAGATACGCAGTATTTT,CASSLMLVGDTQYF
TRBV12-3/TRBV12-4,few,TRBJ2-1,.,TGTGCCAGCAACAACGGAGACTTCAGCTCCTACAATGAGCAGTTCTTC,CASNNGDFSSYNEQFF
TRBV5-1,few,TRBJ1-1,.,TGCGCCAGCAGCTTAATTCCCAGGGCCCCGAACACTGAAGCTTTCTTT,CASSLIPRAPNTEAFF
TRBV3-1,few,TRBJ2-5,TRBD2,TGTGCCAGCAGCAAAAGACTAGCGGGGTCTGAGACCCAGTACTTC,CASSKRLAGSETQYF
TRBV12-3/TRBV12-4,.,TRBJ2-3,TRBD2,TGTGCCAGCAGTTTTTTGAAGACTAGCGGGAGCACAGATACGCAGTATTTT,CASSFLKTSGSTDTQYF
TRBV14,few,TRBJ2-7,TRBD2,TGTGCCAGCAGCCCGTTTAGCGGGACTTCCTACGAGCAGTACTTC,CASSPFSGTSYEQYF
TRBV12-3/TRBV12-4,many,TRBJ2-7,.,TGTGCCAGCAGGGGAAGAGGGGTCTCCTACGAGCAGTACTTC,CASRGRGVSYEQYF
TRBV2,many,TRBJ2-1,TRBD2,TGTGCCAGCAGTGAAATGCGGGAGTCCTACAATGAGCAGTTCTTC,CASSEMRESYNEQFF
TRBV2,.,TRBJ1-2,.,TGTGCCAGCAGTGTCATTCAGGCCGGGGCGGCTAACTATGGCTACACCTTC,CASSVIQAGAANYGYTF
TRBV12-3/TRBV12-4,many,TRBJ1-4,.,TGTGCCAGCAGTTTTCTAGCCGGTGAAAAACTGTTTTTT,CASSFLAGEKLFF
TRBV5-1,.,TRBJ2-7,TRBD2,TGCGCCAGCAGCTGGGGGGGACTAGCGATCGAGCAGTACTTC,CASSWGGLAIEQYF
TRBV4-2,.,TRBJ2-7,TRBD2,TGTGCCAGCAGCCAAGAATATAGCGGGAGTTCCAGCGAGCAGTACTTC,CASSQEYSGSSSEQYF
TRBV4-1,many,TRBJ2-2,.,TGCGCCAGCAGCCAGAAACTCCTCGTGCACAGGGCGAACACCGGGGAGCTGTTTTTT,CASSQKLLVHRANTGELFF
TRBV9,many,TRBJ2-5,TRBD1,TGTGCCAGCAGCGCCGGACAGGAACAAGAGACCCAGTACTTC,CASSAGQEQETQYF
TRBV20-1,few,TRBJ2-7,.,TGCAGTGCCGGAACTCCGTACGAGCAGTACTTC,CSAGTPYEQYF
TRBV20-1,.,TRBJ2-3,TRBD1,TGCAGTGCTAGAGTAGGGGGCGGCCTGCCTAGCACAGATACGCAGTATTTT,CSARVGGGLPSTDTQYF
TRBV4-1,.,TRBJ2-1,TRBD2,TGCGCCAGCAGCCAAGATATGCGAGCGGGGCCCTACAATGAGCAGTTCTTC,CASSQDMRAGPYNEQFF
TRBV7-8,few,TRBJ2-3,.,TGTGCCAGCAAACAGAGGGGACAAATAAGCACAGATACGCAGTATTTT,CASKQRGQISTDTQYF
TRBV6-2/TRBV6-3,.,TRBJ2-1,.,TGTGCCAGCAGTCCGGACAGGGGGGGTCTTGCGGCGGGAGGGTCCTACAATGAGCAGTTCTTC,CASSPDRGGLAAGGSYNEQFF
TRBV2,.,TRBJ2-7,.,TGTGCCAGCAGAAGGGACACTACCTACGAGCAGTACTTC,CASRRDTTYEQYF
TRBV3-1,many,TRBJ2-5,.,TGTGCCAGCCAAAAAAACGGGAATTCCCCAACGGAGACCCAGTACTTC,CASQKNGNSPTETQYF
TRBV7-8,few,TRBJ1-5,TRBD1,TGTGCCAGCAGCCCCAGGGGGAGCAATCAGCCCCAGCATTTT,CASSPRGSNQPQHF
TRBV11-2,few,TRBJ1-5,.,TGTGCCAGCAGCTTAGATGTGGGCGGCAATCAGCCCCAGCATTTT,CASSLDVGGNQPQHF
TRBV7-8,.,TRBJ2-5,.,TGTGCCAGCAGCTTCTTCCAGGGAGAGGTCCAAGAGACCCAGTACTTC,CASSFFQGEVQETQYF
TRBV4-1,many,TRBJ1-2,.,TGCGCCAGCAGCCAAGATCTGGCTAACTATGGCTACACCTTC,CASSQDLANYGYTF
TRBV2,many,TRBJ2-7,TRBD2,TGTGCCAGCAGCCTCTCGGGGGGGGCTAACTCCTACGAGCAGTACTTC,CASSLSGGANSYEQYF
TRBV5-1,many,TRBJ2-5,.,TGCGCCAGCAGCTTGGGGGGCTCCCCGGGTGAGACCCAGTACTTC,CASSLGGSPGETQYF
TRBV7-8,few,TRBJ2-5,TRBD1,TGTGCCAGCAGCCCCGTTGGGCAGGGGGCGCGTCAAGAGACCCAGTACTTC,CASSPVGQGARQETQYF
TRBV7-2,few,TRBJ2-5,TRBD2,TGTGCCAGCAGCTCACGACTAGCGGCCAGGGAGACCCAGTACTTC,CASSSRLAARETQYF
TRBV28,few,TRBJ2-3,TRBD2,TGTGCCAGCAGGTTTAGCGGGTCAAGCACAGATACGCAGTATTTT,CASRFSGSSTDTQYF
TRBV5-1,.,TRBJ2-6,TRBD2,TGCGCCAGCAGCTTGGTACGGCTAGCGGCAACTGGGGCCAACGTCCTGACTTTC,CASSLVRLAATGANVLTF
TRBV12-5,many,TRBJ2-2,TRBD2,TGTGCTAGTGGTTTGGTACTAGCGGGGGACTCGAACACCGGGGAGCTGTTTTTT,CASGLVLAGDSNTGELFF
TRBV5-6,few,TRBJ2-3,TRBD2,TGTGCCAGCAGCTTGGAGGCCTCTACTAGCGGGGGGGCACCAGATACGCAGTATTTT,CASSLEASTSGGAPDTQYF
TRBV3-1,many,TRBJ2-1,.,TGTGCCAGCAGCCAAGGGACTGGCGTCCCCAATGAGCAGTTCTTC,CASSQGTGVPNEQFF
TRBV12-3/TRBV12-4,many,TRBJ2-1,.,TGTGCCAGCAGTTTAGAAGTTGAGCAGTTCTTC,CASSLEVEQFF
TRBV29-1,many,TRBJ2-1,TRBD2,TGCAGCTCCGGGGAGCGGGATGGTGAGCAGTTCTTC,CSSGERDGEQFF
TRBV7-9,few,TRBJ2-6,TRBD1,TGTGCCAGCAGCGCGATACAGGGGTCTGGGGCCAACGTCCTGACTTTC,CASSAIQGSGANVLTF
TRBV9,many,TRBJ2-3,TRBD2,TGTGCCAGCAGCGTGTACGGGCGGGGGGCCACAGATACGCAGTATTTT,CASSVYGRGATDTQYF
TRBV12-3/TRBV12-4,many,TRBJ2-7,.,TGTGCCAGCAGTTGGGGCTTCTACGAGCAGTACTTC,CASSWGFYEQYF
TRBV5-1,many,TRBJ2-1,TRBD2,TGCGCCAGCAGCGGGACTAGCGCGACCTACAATGAGCAGTTCTTC,CASSGTSATYNEQFF
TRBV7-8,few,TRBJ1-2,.,TGTGCCAGCAGCGGGCCCAGTACTGGCTACACCTTC,CASSGPSTGYTF
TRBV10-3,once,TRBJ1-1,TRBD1,TGTGCCATCCAGACAGGGATTCAGAACACTGAAGCTTTCTTT,CAIQTGIQNTEAFF
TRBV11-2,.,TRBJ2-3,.,TGTGCCAGCAGCTTAAATGGGGGGCGGGGGCGGACAACAGATACGCAGTATTTT,CASSLNGGRGRTTDTQYF
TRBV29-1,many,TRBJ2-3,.,TGCAGCGTGATCCGTGGAGATACGCAGTATTTT,CSVIRGDTQYF
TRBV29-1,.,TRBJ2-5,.,TGCAGCGTTGAAAAGGGGTTTGGCGAGACCCAGTACTTC,CSVEKGFGETQYF
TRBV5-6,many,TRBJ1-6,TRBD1,TGTGCCAGCAGATATCGGGGGACAGGGAATTCACCCCTCCACTTT,CASRYRGTGNSPLHF
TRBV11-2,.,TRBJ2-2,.,TGTGCCAGCAGCTTAGAAAGGTGGAACACCGGGGAGCTGTTTTTT,CASSLERWNTGELFF
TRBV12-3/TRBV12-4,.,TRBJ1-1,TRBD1,TGTGCCAGCAGTTTGGCGGGCACAGGGGCTGAAGCTTTCTTT,CASSLAGTGAEAFF
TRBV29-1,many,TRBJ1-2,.,TGCAGCGTTGAGCAGTCTATTGGGTACACCTTC,CSVEQSIGYTF
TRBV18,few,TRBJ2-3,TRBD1,TGTGCCAGCTCTCCGACAGGGCCCGATACGCAGTATTTT,CASSPTGPDTQYF
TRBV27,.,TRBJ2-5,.,TGTACCAGCAGTTTATACCAAAGCGCCGAGACCCAGTACTTC,CTSSLYQSAETQYF
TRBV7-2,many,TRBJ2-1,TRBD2,TGTGCCAGCAGCGCATGGACTAGCGGGGGGGCCTACAATGAGCAGTTCTTC,CASSAWTSGGAYNEQFF